This TCR beta chain was profiled in a study of blood T cell repertoires in COVID-19. Recruits, aged roughly 18 to 95 years, lived in 24 US areas. The germline V gene encodes CDR1 GTSNPN and CDR2 SVGIG (reference sequence). The CDR3 runs to 14 residues. V shed 3 bases, J shed 4 bases, and the junction held 6 bases outside the gene matches. TCRdb's table, derived via immunoSEQ multiplex PCR, lists solely in-frame clones and lacks some. The data show about 140,000 clones, just under 85% seen once. The receptor comes from a woman between 50 and 59 years old with acute COVID-19. The chain couples TRBV30 to TRBJ2-1; 7 bases fit TRBD2. The sample was PBMCs or T cells enriched from blood (not recorded which). CDR3 in amino acids: CAWRRGRTYNEQFF. The CDR3 coding sequence is TGTGCCTGGAGGCGCGGGAGAACGTACAATGAGCAGTTCTTC.